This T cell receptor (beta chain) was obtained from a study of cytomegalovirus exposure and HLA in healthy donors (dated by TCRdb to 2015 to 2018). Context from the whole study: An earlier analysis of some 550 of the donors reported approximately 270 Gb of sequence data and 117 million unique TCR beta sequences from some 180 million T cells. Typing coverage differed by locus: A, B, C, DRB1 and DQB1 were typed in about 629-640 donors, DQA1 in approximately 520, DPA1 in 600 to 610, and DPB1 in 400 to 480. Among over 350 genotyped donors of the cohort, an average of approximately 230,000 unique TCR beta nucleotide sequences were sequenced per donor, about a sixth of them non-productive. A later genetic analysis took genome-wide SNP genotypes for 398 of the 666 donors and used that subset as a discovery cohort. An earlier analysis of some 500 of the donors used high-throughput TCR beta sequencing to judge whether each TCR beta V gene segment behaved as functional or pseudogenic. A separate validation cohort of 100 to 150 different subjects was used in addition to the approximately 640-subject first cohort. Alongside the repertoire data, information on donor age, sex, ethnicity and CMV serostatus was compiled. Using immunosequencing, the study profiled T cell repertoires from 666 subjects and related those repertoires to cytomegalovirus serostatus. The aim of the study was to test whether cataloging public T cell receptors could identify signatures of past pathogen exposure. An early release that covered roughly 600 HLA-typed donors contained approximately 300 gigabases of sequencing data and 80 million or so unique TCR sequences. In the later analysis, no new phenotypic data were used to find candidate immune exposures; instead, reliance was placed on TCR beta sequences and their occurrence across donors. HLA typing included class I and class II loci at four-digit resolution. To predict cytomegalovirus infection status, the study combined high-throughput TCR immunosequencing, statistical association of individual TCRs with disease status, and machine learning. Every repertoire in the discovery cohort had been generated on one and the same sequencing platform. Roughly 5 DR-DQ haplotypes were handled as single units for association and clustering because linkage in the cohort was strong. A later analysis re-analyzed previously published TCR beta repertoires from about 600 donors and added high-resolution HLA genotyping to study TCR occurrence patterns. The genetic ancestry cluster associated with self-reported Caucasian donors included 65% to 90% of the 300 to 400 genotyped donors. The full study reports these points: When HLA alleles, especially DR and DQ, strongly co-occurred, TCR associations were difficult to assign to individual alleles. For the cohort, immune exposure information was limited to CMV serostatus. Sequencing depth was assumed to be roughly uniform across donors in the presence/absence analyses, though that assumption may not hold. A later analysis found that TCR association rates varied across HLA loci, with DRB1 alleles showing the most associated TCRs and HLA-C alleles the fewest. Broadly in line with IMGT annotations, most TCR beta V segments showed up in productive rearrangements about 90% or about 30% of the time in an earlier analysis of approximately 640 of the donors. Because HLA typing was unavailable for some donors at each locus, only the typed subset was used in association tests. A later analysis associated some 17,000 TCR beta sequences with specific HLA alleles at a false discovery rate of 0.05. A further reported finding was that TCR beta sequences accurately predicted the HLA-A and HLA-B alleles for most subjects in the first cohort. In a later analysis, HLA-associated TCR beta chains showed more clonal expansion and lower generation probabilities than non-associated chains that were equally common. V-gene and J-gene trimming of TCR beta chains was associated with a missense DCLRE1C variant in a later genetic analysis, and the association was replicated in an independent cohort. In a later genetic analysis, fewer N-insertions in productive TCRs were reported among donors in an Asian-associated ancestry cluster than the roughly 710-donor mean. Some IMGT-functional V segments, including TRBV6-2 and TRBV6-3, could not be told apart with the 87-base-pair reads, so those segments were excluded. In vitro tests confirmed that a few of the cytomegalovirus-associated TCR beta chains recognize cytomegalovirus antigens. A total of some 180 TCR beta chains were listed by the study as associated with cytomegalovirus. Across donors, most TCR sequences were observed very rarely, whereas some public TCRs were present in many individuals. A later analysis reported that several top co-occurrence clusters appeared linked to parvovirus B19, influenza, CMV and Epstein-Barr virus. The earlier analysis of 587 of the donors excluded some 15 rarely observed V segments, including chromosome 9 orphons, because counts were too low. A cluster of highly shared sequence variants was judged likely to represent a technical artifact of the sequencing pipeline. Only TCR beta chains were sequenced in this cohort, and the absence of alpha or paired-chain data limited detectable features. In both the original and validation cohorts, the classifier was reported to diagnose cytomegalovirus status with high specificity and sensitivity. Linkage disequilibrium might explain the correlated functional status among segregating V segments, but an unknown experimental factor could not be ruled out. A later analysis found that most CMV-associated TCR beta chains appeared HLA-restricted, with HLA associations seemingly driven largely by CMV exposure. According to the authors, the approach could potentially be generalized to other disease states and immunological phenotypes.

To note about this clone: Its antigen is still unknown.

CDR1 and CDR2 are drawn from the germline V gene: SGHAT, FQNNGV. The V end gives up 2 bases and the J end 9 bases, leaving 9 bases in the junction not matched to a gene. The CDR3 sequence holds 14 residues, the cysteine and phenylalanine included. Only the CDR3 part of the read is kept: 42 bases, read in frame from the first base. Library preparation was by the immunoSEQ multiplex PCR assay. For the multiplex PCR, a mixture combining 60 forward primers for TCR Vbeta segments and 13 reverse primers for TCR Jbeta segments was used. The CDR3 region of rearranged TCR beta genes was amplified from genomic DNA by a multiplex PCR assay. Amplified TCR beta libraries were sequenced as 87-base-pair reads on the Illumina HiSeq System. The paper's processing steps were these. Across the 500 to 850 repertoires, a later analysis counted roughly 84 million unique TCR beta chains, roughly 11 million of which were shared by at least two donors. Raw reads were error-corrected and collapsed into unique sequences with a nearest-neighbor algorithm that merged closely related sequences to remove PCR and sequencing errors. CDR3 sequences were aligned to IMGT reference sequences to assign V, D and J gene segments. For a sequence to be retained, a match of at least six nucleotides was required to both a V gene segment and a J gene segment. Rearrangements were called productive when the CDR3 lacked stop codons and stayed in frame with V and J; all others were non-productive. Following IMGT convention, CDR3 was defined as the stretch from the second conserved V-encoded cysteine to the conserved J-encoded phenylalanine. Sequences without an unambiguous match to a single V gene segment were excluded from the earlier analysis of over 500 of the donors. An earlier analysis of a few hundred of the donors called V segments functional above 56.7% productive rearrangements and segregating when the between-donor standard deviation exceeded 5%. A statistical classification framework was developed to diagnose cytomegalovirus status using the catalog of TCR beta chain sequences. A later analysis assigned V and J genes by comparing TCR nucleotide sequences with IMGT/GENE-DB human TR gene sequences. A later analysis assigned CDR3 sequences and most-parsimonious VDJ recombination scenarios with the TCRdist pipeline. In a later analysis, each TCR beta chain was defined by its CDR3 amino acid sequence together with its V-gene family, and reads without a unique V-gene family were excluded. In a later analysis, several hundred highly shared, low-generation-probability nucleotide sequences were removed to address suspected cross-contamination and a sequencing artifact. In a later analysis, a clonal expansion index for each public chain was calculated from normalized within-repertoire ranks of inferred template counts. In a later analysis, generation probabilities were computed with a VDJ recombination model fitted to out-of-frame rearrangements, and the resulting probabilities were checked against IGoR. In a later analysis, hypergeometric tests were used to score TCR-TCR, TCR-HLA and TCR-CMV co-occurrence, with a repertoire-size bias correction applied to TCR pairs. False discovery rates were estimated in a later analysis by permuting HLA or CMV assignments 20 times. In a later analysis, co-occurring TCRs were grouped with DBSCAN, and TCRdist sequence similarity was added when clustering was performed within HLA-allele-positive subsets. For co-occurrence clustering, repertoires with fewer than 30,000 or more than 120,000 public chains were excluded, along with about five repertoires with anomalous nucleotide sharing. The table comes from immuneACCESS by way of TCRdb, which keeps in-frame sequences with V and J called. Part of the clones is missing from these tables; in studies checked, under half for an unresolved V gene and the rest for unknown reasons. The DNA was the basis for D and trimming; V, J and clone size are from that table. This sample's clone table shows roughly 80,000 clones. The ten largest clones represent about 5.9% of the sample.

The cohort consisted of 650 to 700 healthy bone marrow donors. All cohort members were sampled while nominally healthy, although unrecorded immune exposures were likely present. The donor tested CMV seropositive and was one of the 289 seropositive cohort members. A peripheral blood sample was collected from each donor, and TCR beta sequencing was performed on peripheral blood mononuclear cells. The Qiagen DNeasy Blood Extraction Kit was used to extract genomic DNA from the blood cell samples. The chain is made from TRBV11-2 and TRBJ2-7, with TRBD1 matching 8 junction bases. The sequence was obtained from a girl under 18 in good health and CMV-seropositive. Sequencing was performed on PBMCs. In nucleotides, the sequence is TGTGCCAGCAGCTTACCCGGACAGGGAAGAGTGCAGTACTTC. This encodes CASSLPGQGRVQYF. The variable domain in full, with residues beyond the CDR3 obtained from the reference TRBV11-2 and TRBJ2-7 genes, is EAGVAQSPRYKIIEKRQSVAFWCNPISGHATLYWYQQILGQGPKLLIQFQNNGVVDDSQLPKDRFSAERLKGVDSTLKIQPAKLEDSAVYLCASSLPGQGRVQYFGPGTRLTVT.